The TCR beta chain under discussion was sequenced for a study of blood T cell repertoires in COVID-19. Overall study context: From the United States, Italy and Spain came samples of acute and convalescent COVID-19. The cDNA or gDNA used as material had been derived from T cells, B-cell-depleted T cells, or PBMCs.

The CDR3 is 14 residues long. Germline assignment: CDR1 SGHDT and CDR2 YYEEEE. V lost 4 bases and J lost 3; bases outside the gene matches: 7. This clone was recorded once. Sequencing used immunoSEQ multiplex PCR; TCRdb keeps in-frame clones, though not all of them. The profile shows about 120,000 clones, over 60% of them singletons. The TCR comes from a human donor in a cohort sampled during active COVID-19. The sequencing sample was made of peripheral blood. The J gene is TRBJ2-7, the V gene TRBV5-6; 7 positions match TRBD1. The CDR3 sequence is CASSTPGQNYEQYF. The DNA for the CDR3 is TGTGCCAGCAGCACCCCGGGACAGAACTACGAGCAGTACTTC.